This T cell receptor (beta chain) is drawn from a study of high-grade serous ovarian cancer treatment subgroups. The tumor samples were collected prior to definitive surgery or chemotherapy. Profiled with immunoSEQ multiplex PCR; TCRdb holds only in-frame clones, not every one. Of roughly 3,500 clones detected, 55% to 70% appear once; the ten largest clones hold more than 14%. Trimming removed 4 bases at V and 2 bases at J, with 15 bases between. Germline CDR1 is SGHNT and CDR2 is YYREEE (reference sequence). The CDR3 loop spans 16 amino acids. This clone appeared a few times. The clonotype originates from a human donor with high-grade serous ovarian cancer. What was sequenced was tumor tissue. This sequence joins TRBV5-4 and TRBJ2-2; D call uncertain. CDR3 nucleotides: TGTGCCAGCAGCCCGGGCCCGGGTCGCAACACCGGGGAGCTGTTTTTT. It codes for CASSPGPGRNTGELFF.